The next 5 T cell receptor beta chains were all read from a single sample in a study of shared clonotypes between healthy human individuals. Produced via immunoSEQ multiplex PCR; TCRdb's table is partial and in-frame only. The sample holds a few million clones; under 95% are singletons and the top ten take approximately 0.4%. The sample was naive CD4+ T cells from PBMCs. Subset denoted: CD45RA+ positively selected. These receptors came from a man between 18 and 29 years old in good health. Some clones in this sample may be carry-over from other donors' samples.

This rearrangement joins TRBV28 to TRBJ2-1; 9 bases are a match to TRBD1. The CDR3 runs 15 residues. Trimming at V came to 5 bases and at J to 6 bases, leaving 8 bases not matched to a gene. The germline CDR1 and CDR2 sequences are MDHEN and SYDVKM. Here the CDR3 DNA reads TGTGCCAGCAGTCCCGGACAGGGGATGGGCAATGAGCAGTTCTTC. Translation gives CASSPGQGMGNEQFF.

The chain carries TRBV11-2 and TRBJ2-7; D uncertain. Per the germline V gene, CDR1 is SGHAT and CDR2 is FQNNGV. The V gene lost 2 bases and the J gene lost 5 bases, with 4 bases spanning the gap. This CDR3 is 11 amino acids long. The CDR3 region has the DNA TGTGCCAGCAGCTTATTTAACGAGCAGTACTTC. Protein: CASSLFNEQYF.

The chain is built from TRBV5-4 and TRBJ2-6; possibly TRBD2 for D (5 bases). V was clipped by 4 bases and J by 0 bases, with 14 bases between them. Germline V CDR1 and CDR2: SGHNT, YYREEE (reference sequence). The CDR3 extends over 17 amino acids. CDR3 region: CASSAWIGNSGANVLTF. The CDR3 DNA follows: TGTGCCAGCAGCGCCTGGATCGGGAACTCTGGGGCCAACGTCCTGACTTTC.

V gene TRBV7-2 combines with J gene TRBJ2-1; 8 bases are shared with TRBD2. Losses at the gene ends were 5 bases for V and 9 bases for J; bases not matched to a gene: 9. The CDR3 runs 14 residues. Germline CDR1 reads SGHTA; CDR2 reads FQGNSA. CDR3 loop: CASSREKGLGEQFF. In nucleotides, the CDR3 is TGTGCCAGCAGCCGCGAAAAGGGACTAGGTGAGCAGTTCTTC.

The chain links TRBV7-9 to TRBJ2-7; 10 bases are a match to TRBD2. V was pared by 2 bases and J by 0 bases, with 10 bases of the junction left unmatched. From germline, CDR1 is SEHNR and CDR2 FQNEAQ (reference sequence). This CDR3 has 18 amino acids. The CDR3 protein is CASSLSPSGSGSSYEQYF. CDR3 bases: TGTGCCAGCAGCTTATCGCCTAGCGGGAGCGGCAGCTCCTACGAGCAGTACTTC.